This passage covers 15 T cell receptor beta chains from one sample sequenced in a study of identical twins. Each CDR3 protein is one row after TCRdb ran MiXCR on the 5' RACE reads. The table has 1.5 million to 2 million distinct CDR3 sequences, around a third seen once; the top ten hold 0.27%. The sample taken for sequencing was cord blood. The receptors stem from a newborn girl in good health.

This clonotype has a handful of counts. A much more abundant neighbour one base away suggests this may be a read error. This chain joins TRBV29-1 and TRBJ2-1; 7 nucleotides line up with TRBD1. V gave up 1 base and J gave up 10 bases; unmatched junction bases: 7. The CDR3 extends over 13 amino acids. CDR1 is SQVTM, CDR2 ANQGSEA, per germline. The CDR3 bases are TGCAGCGTTGAAGGACAGGGCTCCTACGAGCAGTTCTTC. It codes for CSVEGQGSYEQFF.

This clonotype was observed a single time. The chain is built from TRBV21-1 and TRBJ2-1; TRBD2, the table's D call, lacks a check against the DNA. TRBJ2-7 explains the end of the DNA better; the J call may be wrong. TRBV21-1 has pseudogene status. This CDR3 spans 19 amino acids. The CDR3 region has the DNA TGTGCCAGCAGCAAAGGGACTAGCGGGAGGTGGGGCTCCTACAATGAGCAGTACTTC. Amino acid sequence: CASSKGTSGRWGSYNEQYF.

This rearrangement joins TRBV3-1 to TRBJ1-1; 9 bases are a match to TRBD1. Germline loops: CDR1 LGHDT, CDR2 YNNKEL (reference sequence). CDR3 length: 16 amino acids. J gave up 2 bases and V 3 bases, and 7 bases lay outside the gene matches. CDR3 nucleotides: TGTGCCAGCAGCCACTGGACAGGGGCCGCTAACACTGAAGCTTTCTTT. Protein product: CASSHWTGAANTEAFF.

This chain uses TRBV20-1 with TRBJ2-7; tentatively, D is TRBD1 (5 bases). The CDR3 is 17 amino acids. Trimming took 4 bases from V and 0 from J, leaving 22 bases between them. CDR1 is DFQATT, CDR2 SNEGSKA, per germline (reference sequence). The CDR3 DNA sequence: TGCAGTGCTATAGGGCCCCTCCTGGGGCCCAGCTCCTACGAGCAGTACTTC. Its protein product is CSAIGPLLGPSSYEQYF.

This chain joins TRBV10-3 and TRBJ2-7; a weak D match, TRBD2 (6 bases). The CDR3 has 13 residues. Trimming shortened V by 7 bases and J by 3 bases, and 13 bases separated the two germline ends. Per germline, CDR1 ENHRY and CDR2 SYGVKD. The CDR3 loop is CAINGGLHYEQYF. The DNA for the CDR3 is TGTGCCATCAACGGGGGACTCCACTACGAGCAGTACTTC.

This chain links TRBV25-1 with TRBJ1-4; possible D gene TRBD1, 5 bases. The V end lost 4 bases, the J end lost 4 bases, and 16 bases lay between the germline ends. This CDR3 contains 16 residues. The germline CDR1 and CDR2 sequences are MGHDK and SYGVNS. CDR3 amino acids: CASSALRTGGNEKLFF. CDR3 bases: TGTGCCAGCAGTGCACTCAGGACGGGGGGTAATGAAAAACTGTTTTTT.

This clonotype was detected only a few times. This chain uses TRBV20-1 with TRBJ2-1; D is unclear. The CDR3 is 11 residues long. V was shortened by 1 base and J by 5 bases, with 3 bases between the two germline ends. Germline loops: CDR1 DFQATT, CDR2 SNEGSKA (reference sequence). This chain's CDR3 is CSARANNEQFF. Written as DNA, the CDR3 is TGCAGTGCTAGAGCTAACAATGAGCAGTTCTTC.

The rearrangement links TRBV28 to TRBJ2-1; 9 nucleotides agree with TRBD1. Per the germline V gene, CDR1 is MDHEN and CDR2 is SYDVKM. After removal of 1 base from V and 6 bases from J, the junction contained 7 bases not matched to a gene. This CDR3 has 16 residues. This CDR3 reads CASSLYGTGNGNEQFF. In DNA form, the CDR3 reads TGTGCCAGCAGTTTATACGGGACAGGGAATGGCAATGAGCAGTTCTTC. The whole variable domain, remainder taken from reference TRBV28 and TRBJ2-1, is DVKVTQSSRYLVKRTGEKVFLECVQDMDHENMFWYRQDPGLGLRLIYFSYDVKMKEKGDIPEGYSVSREKKERFSLILESASTNQTSMYLCASSLYGTGNGNEQFFGPGTRLTVL.

This clonotype came up many times. This chain uses TRBV20-1 with TRBJ2-3; possible D gene TRBD1, 5 bases. CDR1 and CDR2 from the germline V gene are DFQATT and SNEGSKA (reference sequence). The CDR3 loop spans 12 amino acids. Trimming left V 0 bases short and J 7 bases short, with 8 bases between. The CDR3 protein is CSARDYRYTQYF. DNA of the CDR3: TGCAGTGCTAGAGATTACAGGTATACGCAGTATTTT.

J is TRBJ1-5 and V is TRBV20-1; TRBD1 aligns across 7 bases. The CDR3 covers 14 residues. Germline CDR1 DFQATT, CDR2 SNEGSKA (reference sequence). Unmatched junction bases numbered 4, after V lost 3 bases and J lost 2 bases. The CDR3 region is CSASAGQGNQPQHF. CDR3 bases: TGCAGTGCTAGCGCTGGACAGGGCAATCAGCCCCAGCATTTT.

The chain carries TRBV6-2 or TRBV6-3 and TRBJ2-1; 12 nucleotides align to TRBD2. Per germline, CDR1 MNHEY and CDR2 SVGEGT. The CDR3 has 16 amino acids. The V and J ends lost 2 bases and 9 bases, in that order; junction bases with no gene match: 8. In DNA, the CDR3 is TGTGCCAGCAGTTACCTTCTAGCGGGGGGGCGGATTGAGCAGTTCTTC. It codes for CASSYLLAGGRIEQFF.

The chain joins TRBV18 to TRBJ2-7, with D possibly TRBD1 on 6 matching bases. Germline lookup yields CDR1 KGHSH and CDR2 LQKENI. The CDR3 length is 15 residues. The V and J ends lost 3 bases and 2 bases respectively, with 14 bases between them. CDR3 DNA sequence: TGTGCCAGCTCACCCCTTGGCGGACAGACCTACGAGCAGTACTTC. Its protein is CASSPLGGQTYEQYF.

This clonotype was counted only a few times. The rearrangement uses TRBV19 and TRBJ2-6; no firm D call. Germline lookup yields CDR1 LNHDA and CDR2 SQIVND (reference sequence). The CDR3 is 17 amino acids. Trimming removed 3 bases at V and 0 bases at J, with 12 bases between. CDR3 in DNA: TGTGCCAGTAGTATGTGGGCGCCCCTCTCTGGGGCCAACGTCCTGACTTTC. It codes for CASSMWAPLSGANVLTF.

The rearrangement joins TRBV20-1 to TRBJ2-7, with 8 bases lining up with TRBD1. Germline lookup yields CDR1 DFQATT and CDR2 SNEGSKA (reference sequence). V shed 6 bases, J shed 4 bases, and the junction held 8 bases outside the gene matches. The CDR3 is 13 residues long. The CDR3 DNA reads as TGCAGTGCCAGGACAGGGTACACTTACGAGCAGTACTTC. The encoded protein is CSARTGYTYEQYF.

There are a few counts of this clonotype. The J gene is TRBJ2-1, the V gene TRBV28; D is possibly TRBD2 (5 bases). Germline lookup yields CDR1 MDHEN and CDR2 SYDVKM. The CDR3 totals 12 residues. The CDR3 DNA reads TGTTCCATACGGGAAACCAACAATGAGCAGTTCTTC. It specifies CSIRETNNEQFF.